One T cell receptor beta chain is described in this entry. The ends lost 9 bases at V and 7 bases at J; junction bases unmatched: 7. The CDR3 runs to 14 residues. The V gene's germline CDR1 is SGHVS and CDR2 FNYEAQ. This specimen comes from a study of cytomegalovirus exposure and HLA in healthy donors. TCRdb's table, derived via immunoSEQ multiplex PCR, lists solely in-frame clones and lacks some. The table has over 100,000 clones, roughly 90% seen once; the top ten hold more than 2%. The specimen was PBMCs. The chain uses TRBV7-6 and TRBJ2-2; TRBD1 matches 11 bases. This TCR came from a woman under 30 in good health and CMV-seronegative. The CDR3: CASRGTGGSGELFF. CDR3 DNA sequence: TGTGCCAGTCGGGGGACAGGGGGAAGCGGGGAGCTGTTTTTT.